Described below is a single T cell receptor beta chain sequence and its context. The data originate from a study of OX40 agonist ivuxolimab in advanced cancers. Study background: People who had prior anti-PD-1, anti-PD-L1 or anti-CTLA-4 therapy could take part, and 40% had some.

Germline V gene sequence: CDR1 WNHNN, CDR2 SYGVQD (reference sequence). With 6 bases removed from V and 6 bases from J, the gap between germline ends came to 13 bases. The CDR3 covers 13 residues. Libraries were prepared by immunoSEQ multiplex PCR; TCRdb keeps only in-frame clonotypes and omits some of them. The table lists 75,000 to 95,000 clones, roughly 90% of them singletons, with approximately 9.1% in the top ten. Blood sampling was done at baseline, cycle 4 day 1, and cycle 7 day 1. The clonotype originates from an adult with an advanced solid tumor such as melanoma, head and neck, liver or kidney cancer. The sample in question was CD4+ or CD8+ T cells sorted from blood, obtained in a trial of the OX40 agonist ivuxolimab. The chain employs TRBV10-1 and TRBJ2-3; the D gene is possibly TRBD1 (6 bases). The CDR3 DNA reads as TGCGCCAGCAGCTCGCAGGGGTTCGATACGCAGTATTTT. Its translation: CASSSQGFDTQYF.